This T cell receptor (beta chain) appears in the sequencing data of a study of regulatory T cells in long-lasting Graves disease. Building the TCR beta libraries relied on iRepertoire HTBI primers, and CDR3 regions underwent Arm-PCR. MiXCR, applied by TCRdb to the multiplex PCR reads, yields one record per CDR3 protein. The table includes around 230,000 distinct CDR3 sequences, approximately 20% detected once. This clonotype has ten or more counts. The time point here: newly diagnosed GD, antithyroid drugs for less than 3 months. RNA from PBMCs was the source of the TCR library. J was trimmed by 0 bases and V by 6 bases; bases with no gene match: 5. Per germline, CDR1 DFQATT and CDR2 SNEGSKA (reference sequence). The CDR3 is made up of 16 amino acids.

The material sequenced was peripheral blood mononuclear cells (PBMCs), taken at new diagnosis, from a patient treated with antithyroid drugs. The chain carries TRBV20-1 and TRBJ2-2, with 12 bases matching TRBD2. The receptor was isolated from a female donor with Graves disease. The CDR3 DNA sequence: TGCAGTGCACAGAGGACTAGCGGGGCGAACACCGGGGAGCTGTTTTTT. Its protein is CSAQRTSGANTGELFF.